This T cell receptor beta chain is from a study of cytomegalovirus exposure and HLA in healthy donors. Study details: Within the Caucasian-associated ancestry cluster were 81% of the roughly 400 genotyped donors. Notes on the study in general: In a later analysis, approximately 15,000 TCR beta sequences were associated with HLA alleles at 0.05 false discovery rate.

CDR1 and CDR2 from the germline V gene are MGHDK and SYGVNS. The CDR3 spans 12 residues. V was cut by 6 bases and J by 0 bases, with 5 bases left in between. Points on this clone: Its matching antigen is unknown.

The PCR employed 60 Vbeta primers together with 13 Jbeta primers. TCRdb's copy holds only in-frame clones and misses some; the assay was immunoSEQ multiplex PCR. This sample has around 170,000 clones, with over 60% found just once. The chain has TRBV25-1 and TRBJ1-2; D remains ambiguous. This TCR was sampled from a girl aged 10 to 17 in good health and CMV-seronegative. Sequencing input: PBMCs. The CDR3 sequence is CASRQPNYGYTF. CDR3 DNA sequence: TGTGCCAGCAGACAGCCTAACTATGGCTACACCTTC.